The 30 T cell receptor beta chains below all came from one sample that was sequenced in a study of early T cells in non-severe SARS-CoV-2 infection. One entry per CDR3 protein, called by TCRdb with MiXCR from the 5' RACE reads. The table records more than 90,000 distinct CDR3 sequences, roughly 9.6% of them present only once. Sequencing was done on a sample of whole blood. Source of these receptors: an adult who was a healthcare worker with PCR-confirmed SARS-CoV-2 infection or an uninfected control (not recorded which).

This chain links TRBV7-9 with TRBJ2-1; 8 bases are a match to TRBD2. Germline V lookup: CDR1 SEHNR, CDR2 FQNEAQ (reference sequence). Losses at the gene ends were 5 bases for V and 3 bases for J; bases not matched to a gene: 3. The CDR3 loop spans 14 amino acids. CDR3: CASSASGGYNEQFF. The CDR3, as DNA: TGTGCCAGCAGCGCGAGCGGGGGCTACAATGAGCAGTTCTTC.

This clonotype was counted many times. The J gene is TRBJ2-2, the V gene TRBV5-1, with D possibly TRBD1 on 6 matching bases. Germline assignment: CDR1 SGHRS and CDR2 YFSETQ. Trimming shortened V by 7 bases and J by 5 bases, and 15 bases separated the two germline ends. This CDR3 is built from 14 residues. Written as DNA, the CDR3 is TGCGCCAGCTCGTCCTACAGGGCAACCGGGGAGCTGTTTTTT. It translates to CASSSYRATGELFF.

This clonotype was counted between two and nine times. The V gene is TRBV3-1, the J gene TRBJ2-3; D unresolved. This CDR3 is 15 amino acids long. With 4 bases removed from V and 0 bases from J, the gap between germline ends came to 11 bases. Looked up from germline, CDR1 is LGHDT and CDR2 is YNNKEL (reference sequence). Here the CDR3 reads CASSRKVPSTDTQYF. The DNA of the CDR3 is TGTGCCAGCAGCCGCAAAGTCCCTAGCACAGATACGCAGTATTTT.

The DNA for the CDR3 is TGTGCCAGCAGCCAAGGCCGACCCAATGAGCAGTTCTTC. Translation: CASSQGRPNEQFF. The gene calls are TRBV3-1 and TRBJ2-1; D gene unclear. The V end lost 1 base, the J end lost 6 bases, and 7 bases lay between the germline ends. CDR3 size: 13 residues. Germline V CDR1 and CDR2: LGHDT, YNNKEL (reference sequence).

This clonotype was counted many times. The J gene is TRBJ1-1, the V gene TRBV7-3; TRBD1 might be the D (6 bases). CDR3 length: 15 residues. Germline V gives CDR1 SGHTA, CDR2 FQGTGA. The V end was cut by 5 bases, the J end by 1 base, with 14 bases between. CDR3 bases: TGTGCCAGCAGCCCCGACCGGACAGCGAACACTGAAGCTTTCTTT. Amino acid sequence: CASSPDRTANTEAFF. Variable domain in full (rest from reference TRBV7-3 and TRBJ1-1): GAGVSQTPSNKVTEKGKYVELRCDPISGHTALYWYRQSLGQGPEFLIYFQGTGAADDSGLPNDRFFAVRPEGSVSTLKIQRTERGDSAVYLCASSPDRTANTEAFFGQGTRLTVV.

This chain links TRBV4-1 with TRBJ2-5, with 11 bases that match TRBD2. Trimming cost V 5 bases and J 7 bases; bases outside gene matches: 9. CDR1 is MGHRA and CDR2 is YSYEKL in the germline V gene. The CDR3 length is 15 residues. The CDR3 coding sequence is TGCGCCAGCAGCTCGCCACTAGCGGGGGATACGACCCAGTACTTC. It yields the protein CASSSPLAGDTTQYF.

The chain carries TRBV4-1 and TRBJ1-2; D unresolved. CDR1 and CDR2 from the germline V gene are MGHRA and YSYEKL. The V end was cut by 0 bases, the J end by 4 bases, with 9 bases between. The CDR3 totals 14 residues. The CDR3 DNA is TGCGCCAGCAGCCAAGATCTCCAGCTCTATGGCTACACCTTC. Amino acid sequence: CASSQDLQLYGYTF.

The CDR3 DNA reads TGTGCCAGCAGCCCCTACCGAACAACTAATGAAAAACTGTTTTTT. The encoded protein is CASSPYRTTNEKLFF. The chain joins TRBV7-9 to TRBJ1-4; unclear D gene. The germline V gene has CDR1 SEHNR and CDR2 FQNEAQ (reference sequence). V lost 5 bases to trimming and J lost 0 bases, with 10 bases between them. The CDR3 loop spans 15 amino acids. Variable domain in full (rest from reference TRBV7-9 and TRBJ1-4): DTGVSQNPRHKITKRGQNVTFRCDPISEHNRLYWYRQTLGQGPEFLTYFQNEAQLEKSRLLSDRFSAERPKGSFSTLEIQRTEQGDSAMYLCASSPYRTTNEKLFFGSGTQLSVL.

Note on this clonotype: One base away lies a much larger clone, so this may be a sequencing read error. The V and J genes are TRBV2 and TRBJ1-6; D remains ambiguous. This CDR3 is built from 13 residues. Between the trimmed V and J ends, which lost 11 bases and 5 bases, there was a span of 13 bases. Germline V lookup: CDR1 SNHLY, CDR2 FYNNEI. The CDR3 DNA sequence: TGTGCCTCTCGAGATCGGGATAATTCACCCCTCCACTTT. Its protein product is CASRDRDNSPLHF.

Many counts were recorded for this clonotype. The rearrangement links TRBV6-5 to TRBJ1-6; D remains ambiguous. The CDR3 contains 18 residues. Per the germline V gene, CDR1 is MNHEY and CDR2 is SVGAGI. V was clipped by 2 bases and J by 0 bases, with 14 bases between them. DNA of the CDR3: TGTGCCAGCAGTTACAAGGGCAGGCCAAGCTCCTATAATTCACCCCTCCACTTT. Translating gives CASSYKGRPSSYNSPLHF.

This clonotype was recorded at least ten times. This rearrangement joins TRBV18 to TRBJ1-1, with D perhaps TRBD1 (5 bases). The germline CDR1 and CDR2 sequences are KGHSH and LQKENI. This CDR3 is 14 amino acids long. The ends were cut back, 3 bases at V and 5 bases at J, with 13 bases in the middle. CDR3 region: CASSPQLGGTEAFF. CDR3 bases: TGTGCCAGCTCACCTCAGCTCGGGGGGACTGAAGCTTTCTTT.

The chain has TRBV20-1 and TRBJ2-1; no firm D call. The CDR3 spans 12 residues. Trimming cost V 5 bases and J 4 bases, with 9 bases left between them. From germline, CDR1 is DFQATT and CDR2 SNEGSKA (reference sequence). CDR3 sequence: CSAPTTYNEQFF. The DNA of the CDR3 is TGCAGTGCTCCGACGACTTACAATGAGCAGTTCTTC.

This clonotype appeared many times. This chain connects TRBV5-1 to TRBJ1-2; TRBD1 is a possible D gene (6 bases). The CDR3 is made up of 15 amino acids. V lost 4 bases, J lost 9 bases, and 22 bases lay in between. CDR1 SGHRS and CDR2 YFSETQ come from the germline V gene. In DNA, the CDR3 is TGCGCCAGCAGCCCAGGGGCTCTCGGTGAATCGAGCTACACCTTC. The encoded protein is CASSPGALGESSYTF.

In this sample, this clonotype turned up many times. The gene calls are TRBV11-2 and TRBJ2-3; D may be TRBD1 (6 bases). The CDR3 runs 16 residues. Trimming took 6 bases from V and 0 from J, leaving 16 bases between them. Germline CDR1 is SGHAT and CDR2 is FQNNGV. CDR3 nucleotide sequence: TGTGCCAGCAGGAAATCAGGGGCCCCTAGCACAGATACGCAGTATTTT. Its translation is CASRKSGAPSTDTQYF. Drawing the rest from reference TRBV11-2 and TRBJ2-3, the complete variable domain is EAGVAQSPRYKIIEKRQSVAFWCNPISGHATLYWYQQILGQGPKLLIQFQNNGVVDDSQLPKDRFSAERLKGVDSTLKIQPAKLEDSAVYLCASRKSGAPSTDTQYFGPGTRLTVL.

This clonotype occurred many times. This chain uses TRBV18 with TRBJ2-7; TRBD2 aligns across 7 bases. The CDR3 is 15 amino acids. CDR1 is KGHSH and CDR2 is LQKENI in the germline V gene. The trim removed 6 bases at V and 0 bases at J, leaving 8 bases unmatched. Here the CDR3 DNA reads TGTGCCAGCTCCCCCGTGGGGAGGGGCTCCTACGAGCAGTACTTC. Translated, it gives CASSPVGRGSYEQYF.

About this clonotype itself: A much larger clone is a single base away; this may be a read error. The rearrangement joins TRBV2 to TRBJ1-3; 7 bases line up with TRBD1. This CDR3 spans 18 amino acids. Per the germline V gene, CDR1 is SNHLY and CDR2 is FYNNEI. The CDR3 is CASSAPTYRGLPGNTMYF. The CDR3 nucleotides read TGTGCCAGCAGTGCTCCGACCTACAGGGGACTGCCTGGAAACACCATGTATTTT.

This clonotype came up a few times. In DNA form, the CDR3 reads TGTGCCAGCAGCCAAGATGGCGGATGGGTAACAGATACGCAGTATTTT. This gives the protein CASSQDGGWVTDTQYF. This chain uses TRBV3-1 with TRBJ2-3, with D unresolved. The germline V and J ends were trimmed by 0 bases and 3 bases, with 13 bases remaining between them. Germline lookup yields CDR1 LGHDT and CDR2 YNNKEL (reference sequence). The length of the CDR3 is 16 residues.

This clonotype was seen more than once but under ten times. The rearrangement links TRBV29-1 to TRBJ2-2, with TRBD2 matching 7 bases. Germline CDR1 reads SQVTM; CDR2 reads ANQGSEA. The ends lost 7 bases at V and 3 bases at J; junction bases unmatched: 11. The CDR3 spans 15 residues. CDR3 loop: CSAVGGRDYTGELFF. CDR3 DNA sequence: TGCAGCGCCGTTGGGGGGAGGGACTACACCGGGGAGCTGTTTTTT.

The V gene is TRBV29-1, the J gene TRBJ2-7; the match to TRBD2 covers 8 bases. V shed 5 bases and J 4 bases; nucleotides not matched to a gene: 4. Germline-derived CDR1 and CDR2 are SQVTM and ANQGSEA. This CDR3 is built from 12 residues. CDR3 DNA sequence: TGCAGCGTTTTAGCGGGGAATTACGAGCAGTACTTC. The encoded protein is CSVLAGNYEQYF.

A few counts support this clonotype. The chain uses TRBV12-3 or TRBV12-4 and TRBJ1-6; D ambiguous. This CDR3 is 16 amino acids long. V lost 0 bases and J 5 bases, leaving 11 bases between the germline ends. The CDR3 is CASSLAGIRHNSPLHF. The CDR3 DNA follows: TGTGCCAGCAGTTTAGCCGGAATCCGACATAATTCACCCCTCCACTTT.

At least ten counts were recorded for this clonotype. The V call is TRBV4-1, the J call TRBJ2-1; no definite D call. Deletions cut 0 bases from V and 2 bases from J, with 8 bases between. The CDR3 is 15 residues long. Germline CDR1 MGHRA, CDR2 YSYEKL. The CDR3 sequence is CASSQEALTYNEQFF. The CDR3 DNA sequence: TGCGCCAGCAGCCAAGAAGCCCTAACCTACAATGAGCAGTTCTTC.

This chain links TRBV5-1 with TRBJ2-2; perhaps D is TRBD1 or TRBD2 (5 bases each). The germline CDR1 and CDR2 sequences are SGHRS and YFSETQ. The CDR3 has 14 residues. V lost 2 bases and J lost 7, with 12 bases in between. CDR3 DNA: TGCGCCAGCAGCTTCCAGGGACGTGTCGGGGAGCTGTTTTTT. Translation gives CASSFQGRVGELFF.

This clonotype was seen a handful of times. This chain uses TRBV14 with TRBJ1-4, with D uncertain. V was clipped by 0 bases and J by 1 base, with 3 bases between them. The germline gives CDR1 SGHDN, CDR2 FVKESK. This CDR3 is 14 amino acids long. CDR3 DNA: TGTGCCAGCAGCCAAGATAGAACTAATGAAAAACTGTTTTTT. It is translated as CASSQDRTNEKLFF.

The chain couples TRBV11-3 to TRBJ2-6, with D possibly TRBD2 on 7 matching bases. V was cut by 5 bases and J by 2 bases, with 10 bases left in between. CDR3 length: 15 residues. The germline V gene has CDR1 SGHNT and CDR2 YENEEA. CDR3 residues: CASSRGGAGANVLTF. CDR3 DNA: TGTGCCAGCAGCAGGGGGGGAGCTGGGGCCAACGTCCTGACTTTC. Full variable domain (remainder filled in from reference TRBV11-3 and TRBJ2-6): EAGVVQSPRYKIIEKKQPVAFWCNPISGHNTLYWYLQNLGQGPELLIRYENEEAVDDSQLPKDRFSAERLKGVDSTLKIQPAELGDSAVYLCASSRGGAGANVLTFGAGSRLTVL.

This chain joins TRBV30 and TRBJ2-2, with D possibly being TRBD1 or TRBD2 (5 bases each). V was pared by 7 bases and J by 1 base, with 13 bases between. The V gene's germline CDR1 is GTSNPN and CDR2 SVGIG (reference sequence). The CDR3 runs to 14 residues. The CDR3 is CALRRGVNTGELFF. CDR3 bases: TGTGCCTTACGCCGAGGGGTGAACACCGGGGAGCTGTTTTTT.

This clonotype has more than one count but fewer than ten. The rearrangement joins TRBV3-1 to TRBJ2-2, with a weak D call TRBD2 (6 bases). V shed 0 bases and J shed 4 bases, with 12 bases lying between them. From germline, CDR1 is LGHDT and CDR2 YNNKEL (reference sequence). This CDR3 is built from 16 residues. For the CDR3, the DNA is TGTGCCAGCAGCCAAGAATTGGGGACTCGCACCGGGGAGCTGTTTTTT. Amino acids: CASSQELGTRTGELFF.

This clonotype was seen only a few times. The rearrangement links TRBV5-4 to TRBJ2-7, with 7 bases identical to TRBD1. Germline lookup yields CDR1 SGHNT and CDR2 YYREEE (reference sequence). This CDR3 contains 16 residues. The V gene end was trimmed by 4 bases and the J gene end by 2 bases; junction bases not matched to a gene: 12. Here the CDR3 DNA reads TGTGCCAGCAGCCCCGAGAGACAGGGATCGCCCTACGAGCAGTACTTC. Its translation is CASSPERQGSPYEQYF.

CDR3 protein: CASSVDGRRTDTQYF. DNA of the CDR3: TGTGCCAGCAGCGTAGACGGCAGGCGCACAGATACGCAGTATTTT. This rearrangement joins TRBV9 to TRBJ2-3; D remains ambiguous. This CDR3 has 15 residues. Germline values: CDR1 SGDLS, CDR2 YYNGEE. The germline V and J ends were trimmed by 0 bases and 1 base, with 9 bases remaining between them.

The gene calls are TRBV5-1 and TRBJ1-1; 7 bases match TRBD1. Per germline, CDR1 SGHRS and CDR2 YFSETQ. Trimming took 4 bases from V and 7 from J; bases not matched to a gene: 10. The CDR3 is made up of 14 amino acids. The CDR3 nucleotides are TGCGCCAGCAGCCAAACAGGGGAGGTCAGTGAAGCTTTCTTT. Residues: CASSQTGEVSEAFF.

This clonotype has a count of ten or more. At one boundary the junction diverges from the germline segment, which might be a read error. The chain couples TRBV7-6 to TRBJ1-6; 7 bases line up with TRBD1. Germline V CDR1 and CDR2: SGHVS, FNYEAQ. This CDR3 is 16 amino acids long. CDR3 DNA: TGTGCCAGCAGCTTAGGCCGGGACAGAAGAAATTCACCCCTCCATTTT. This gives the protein CASSLGRDRRNSPLHF. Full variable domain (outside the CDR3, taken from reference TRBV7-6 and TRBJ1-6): GAGVSQSPRYKVTKRGQDVALRCDPISGHVSLYWYRQALGQGPEFLTYFNYEAQQDKSGLPNDRFSAERPEGSISTLTIQRTEQRDSAMYRCASSLGRDRRNSPLHFGNGTRLTVT.